This T cell receptor (beta chain) was sequenced during a study of blood T cell repertoires in COVID-19. Study at large: The study drew acute and convalescent COVID-19 samples from the United States, Italy and Spain. PBMCs, B-cell-depleted T cells, or T cells provided the cDNA or gDNA that made up the material.

V was cut by 5 bases and J by 5 bases, with 9 bases left in between. CDR3 length: 12 amino acids. The germline CDR1 and CDR2 sequences are KGHSH and LQKENI. In the original analysis: By means of reference gene primer amplification, nucleated cell counts were estimated. The table came from immunoSEQ multiplex PCR; TCRdb's copy has only in-frame clones and leaves some out. That table gives V, J and clone size, and the DNA gave D and trimming. This table has some 110,000 clones, approximately 91% appearing once. The receptor was derived from a human donor in a cohort sampled during active COVID-19. The chain carries TRBV18 and TRBJ2-5, with D uncertain. The sequencing sample was made of peripheral blood. The CDR3 region is CASSAFRETQYF. The DNA for the CDR3 is TGTGCCAGCTCAGCCTTCCGGGAGACCCAGTACTTC.